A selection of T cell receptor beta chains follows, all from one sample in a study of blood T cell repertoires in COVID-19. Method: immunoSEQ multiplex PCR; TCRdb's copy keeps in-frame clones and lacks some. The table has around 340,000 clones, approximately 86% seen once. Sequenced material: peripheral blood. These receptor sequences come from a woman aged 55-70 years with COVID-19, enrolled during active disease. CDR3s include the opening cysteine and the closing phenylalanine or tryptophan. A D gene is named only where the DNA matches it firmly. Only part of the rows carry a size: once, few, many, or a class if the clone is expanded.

CASRDRGSYDEQYF	TGTGCCAGTCGAGACAGGGGTAGTTACGACGAGCAGTACTTC	TRBD1	14	-	TRBV19	TRBJ2-7
CASSSTPGLAGDVEQFF	TGTGCCAGCAGCTCTACACCGGGACTAGCGGGGGATGTTGAGCAGTTCTTC	TRBD2	17	-	TRBV11-2	TRBJ2-1
CASSQGNREREQYF	TGCGCCAGCAGCCAAGGGAACAGGGAGCGCGAGCAGTACTTC	-	14	few	TRBV4-1	TRBJ2-7
CASSLAGQGGTEAFF	TGCGCCAGCAGCTTGGCCGGACAGGGTGGGACTGAAGCTTTCTTT	TRBD1	15	-	TRBV5-1	TRBJ1-1
CASSGPTEAFF	TGCGCCAGCAGCGGGCCCACTGAAGCTTTCTTT	-	11	-	TRBV5-1	TRBJ1-1
CASSPGGAGGRQETQYF	TGTGCCAGCAGCCCCGGGGGAGCGGGGGGGCGTCAAGAGACCCAGTACTTC	TRBD2	17	-	TRBV11-2	TRBJ2-5
CASRNRGPGNTIYF	TGTGCCAGCAGGAATAGGGGGCCTGGAAACACCATATATTTT	TRBD1	14	-	TRBV7-9	TRBJ1-3
CASMQTGGSYEQYF	TGTGCCAGCATGCAGACAGGGGGTTCCTACGAGCAGTACTTC	TRBD1	14	-	TRBV27	TRBJ2-7
CASSVRQDNQPQHF	TGCGCCAGCAGCGTTCGACAGGACAATCAGCCCCAGCATTTT	-	14	-	TRBV4-1	TRBJ1-5
CASSFRDRITEAFF	TGTGCCAGCAGCTTCCGGGACAGAATTACTGAAGCTTTCTTT	TRBD1	14	-	TRBV5-4	TRBJ1-1
CAISDGGMNTEAFF	TGTGCCATCAGTGACGGAGGCATGAACACTGAAGCTTTCTTT	-	14	-	TRBV10-3	TRBJ1-1
CSAKGDTEAFF	TGCAGCGCCAAGGGGGACACTGAAGCTTTCTTT	-	11	-	TRBV29-1	TRBJ1-1
CASSSTGGNEKLFF	TGCGCCAGCAGCTCGACAGGGGGCAATGAAAAACTGTTTTTT	TRBD1	14	-	TRBV5-1	TRBJ1-4
CASSLDGLAGAIEETQYF	TGTGCCAGCAGCTTAGATGGCCTAGCGGGGGCAATAGAAGAGACCCAGTACTTC	TRBD2	18	-	TRBV11-3	TRBJ2-5
CASEETGNYNEQFF	TGTGCCAGTGAGGAAACAGGGAACTACAATGAGCAGTTCTTC	-	14	-	TRBV11-3	TRBJ2-1
CASTRTSGGGGETQYF	TGTGCCAGCACCCGGACTAGCGGGGGGGGAGGAGAGACCCAGTACTTC	TRBD2	16	-	TRBV2	TRBJ2-5
CASSPGGPTGELFF	TGTGCCAGCAGTCCGGGGGGGCCCACCGGGGAGCTGTTTTTT	TRBD2	14	once	TRBV11-2	TRBJ2-2
CASRPGRYQPQHF	TGTGCCAGCAGGCCGGGGAGGTATCAGCCCCAGCATTTT	-	13	-	TRBV12-3/TRBV12-4	TRBJ1-5
CTSSQTGTGENYGYTF	TGCACCAGCAGCCAGACGGGTACAGGAGAAAACTATGGCTACACCTTC	-	16	-	TRBV1	TRBJ1-2
CASRTTGSNYGYTF	TGCGCCAGCAGGACGACAGGGTCGAACTATGGCTACACCTTC	TRBD1	14	-	TRBV5-1	TRBJ1-2
CASSSLDYGYTF	TGTGCCAGCAGTTCACTGGACTATGGCTACACCTTC	-	12	-	TRBV27	TRBJ1-2
CASSTVQGLNTEAFF	TGTGCCAGTAGTACCGTACAGGGGCTGAACACTGAAGCTTTCTTT	TRBD1	15	-	TRBV19	TRBJ1-1
CASSSSGGFETQYF	TGTGCCAGCAGCAGCTCGGGGGGGTTTGAGACCCAGTACTTC	TRBD2	14	-	TRBV7-6	TRBJ2-5
CASSDTGVWGTEAFF	TGTGCCAGCAGCGACACAGGGGTATGGGGCACTGAAGCTTTCTTT	TRBD1	15	-	TRBV14	TRBJ1-1
CASKDGTSVSEQYF	TGTGCCAGCAAAGACGGGACTAGCGTGAGCGAGCAGTACTTC	TRBD2	14	-	TRBV6-5	TRBJ2-7
CASSSDFEAFF	TGTGCCAGCAGCTCGGACTTTGAAGCTTTCTTT	-	11	-	TRBV11-2	TRBJ1-1
CASSLVGGSDEQYF	TGTGCCAGCAGCTTAGTCGGGGGGTCCGACGAGCAGTACTTC	TRBD2	14	-	TRBV7-8	TRBJ2-7
CASSLLIGTEETQYF	TGCGCCAGCAGCTTGTTAATCGGGACAGAAGAGACCCAGTACTTC	TRBD1	15	once	TRBV5-1	TRBJ2-5
CASSRGLAGGLSSYEQYF	TGTGCCAGCTCACGGGGACTAGCGGGGGGCCTAAGCTCCTACGAGCAGTACTTC	TRBD2	18	-	TRBV18	TRBJ2-7
CASRVPAGRYNEQFF	TGTGCCAGCAGGGTACCGGCGGGGCGCTACAATGAGCAGTTCTTC	-	15	-	TRBV2	TRBJ2-1